This T cell receptor (beta chain) came from a study of vaccination and CD4 T cells after COVID-19. The treatment here: roughly 10-day PBMC culture with coronavirus spike peptide pools or control peptides (ViraFEST assay). The CDR3 runs 14 residues. V gave up 5 bases and J gave up 4 bases, with 17 bases separating them. CDR1 DFQATT and CDR2 SNEGSKA come from the germline V gene (reference sequence). Sequenced with the Oncomine TCR Beta short-read assay was DNA taken from cultured CD4+ T cells. One entry per CDR3 protein, called by TCRdb with MiXCR from the PCR reads. The profile shows approximately 21,000 distinct CDR3 sequences, over 45% of them singletons. About this clonotype: Its target is unknown.

Sample: cultured CD4+ T cells from blood. The TCR originated in a human donor with COVID-19. This rearrangement joins TRBV20-1 to TRBJ1-2, with D possibly TRBD1 on 5 matching bases. The CDR3 nucleotides read TGCAGTGCTCCTCCGGGGGGGTTCAGCTATGGCTACACCTTC. As protein: CSAPPGGFSYGYTF.